Listed here are 25 T cell receptor beta chains from one sample, sequenced in a study of a mutant IDH1 vaccine in newly diagnosed glioma. These receptors' targets are unknown. As for time point: week 35, safety follow-up. Every vaccine dose comprised 300 ug of mutant IDH1 20-mer peptide plus topical imiquimod. Repertoires were generated with immunoSEQ multiplex PCR, while TCRdb's copy carries only in-frame clones and drops some. The sample yields about 27,000 clones, more than 75% seen once. Sequences were derived from PBMCs, sampled from a glioma patient whose treatment included an IDH1 peptide vaccine. These receptors were collected from a man aged 50 to 59 with glioma.

The chain is built from TRBV10-3 and TRBJ1-1; D possibly corresponds to TRBD1 (6 bases). The CDR3 is made up of 13 amino acids. Germline loops: CDR1 ENHRY, CDR2 SYGVKD. Deletions cut 5 bases from V and 5 bases from J, with 12 bases between. The CDR3 DNA is TGTGCCATCAGTACCCGACAGGTAACTGAAGCTTTCTTT. Translating gives CAISTRQVTEAFF.

This clone was found a few times. This chain uses TRBV4-1 with TRBJ1-5, with 9 bases that match TRBD1. J gave up 2 bases and V 0 bases, and 5 bases lay outside the gene matches. Germline-derived CDR1 and CDR2 are MGHRA and YSYEKL. The CDR3 length is 17 residues. The CDR3 spells CASSQEPRQGGNQPQHF. CDR3 coding DNA: TGCGCCAGCAGCCAAGAACCGCGACAGGGGGGCAATCAGCCCCAGCATTTT.

A few counts support this clone. The chain combines TRBV7-9 with TRBJ1-2; 7 bases line up with TRBD1. The CDR3 is made up of 12 amino acids. Germline CDR1 SEHNR, CDR2 FQNEAQ (reference sequence). Trimming at V came to 8 bases and at J to 8 bases, leaving 8 bases not matched to a gene. CDR3: CASYSTGEGYTF. In nucleotides, the CDR3 is TGTGCCAGCTACTCTACAGGGGAAGGCTACACCTTC. The full variable domain, in which reference TRBV7-9 and TRBJ1-2 provide the parts outside the CDR3, is DTGVSQNPRHKITKRGQNVTFRCDPISEHNRLYWYRQTLGQGPEFLTYFQNEAQLEKSRLLSDRFSAERPKGSFSTLEIQRTEQGDSAMYLCASYSTGEGYTFGSGTRLTVV.

The chain uses TRBV7-2 and TRBJ1-5; 8 positions agree with TRBD1. This CDR3 is built from 14 residues. CDR1 SGHTA and CDR2 FQGNSA come from the germline V gene. V shed 5 bases, J shed 5 bases, and the junction held 5 bases outside the gene matches. The CDR3: CASSETRGHQPQHF. DNA for the CDR3: TGTGCCAGCAGCGAGACCAGGGGGCATCAGCCCCAGCATTTT.

The gene calls are TRBV4-3 and TRBJ2-7, with TRBD1 as a possible D gene (6 bases). The CDR3 sequence is 16 residues long. Trimming took off 1 base at V and 2 bases at J, with 15 bases between the two ends. Looked up from germline, CDR1 is LGHNA and CDR2 is YSLEER. The CDR3, as DNA: TGCGCCAGCAGCCAAGCCGGACAGTACGGTCCCTACGAGCAGTACTTC. Residues: CASSQAGQYGPYEQYF.

This chain joins TRBV27 and TRBJ2-3; TRBD2 agrees at 13 bases. The CDR3 sequence is 14 residues long. J gave up 6 bases and V 6 bases, and 3 bases lay outside the gene matches. Germline V gives CDR1 MNHEY, CDR2 SMNVEV (reference sequence). CDR3 sequence reads: CASSWTSGSDTQYF. The CDR3 DNA follows: TGTGCCAGCAGCTGGACTAGCGGGAGTGATACGCAGTATTTT.

The chain carries TRBV10-1 and TRBJ1-3; D is ambiguous. The CDR3 is 17 amino acids. The germline gives CDR1 WNHNN, CDR2 SYGVQD (reference sequence). The V end was cut by 7 bases, the J end by 0 bases, with 19 bases between. The CDR3 nucleotides read TGCGCCAGCACCCAGCCCCGGACGCCGACCTCTGGAAACACCATATATTTT. Translating it yields CASTQPRTPTSGNTIYF.

The rearrangement uses TRBV4-1 and TRBJ1-4, with a tentative D call TRBD1 (5 bases). The germline V gene has CDR1 MGHRA and CDR2 YSYEKL. The CDR3 is made up of 15 amino acids. Deletions cut 5 bases from V and 0 bases from J, with 10 bases between. The CDR3 reads CASSSGQATNEKLFF. The CDR3 nucleotides are TGCGCCAGCAGCTCAGGGCAGGCAACTAATGAAAAACTGTTTTTT.

This chain links TRBV9 with TRBJ2-5, with 11 bases aligning to TRBD2. The length of the CDR3 is 16 residues. Germline V gene data show CDR1 as SGDLS and CDR2 as YYNGEE. Unmatched junction bases numbered 5, after V lost 0 bases and J lost 4 bases. In nucleotides, the CDR3 is TGTGCCAGCAGCGTAGGTAGCGGGGGGGTTGGAGAGACCCAGTACTTC. It is translated as CASSVGSGGVGETQYF.

The chain has TRBV4-3 and TRBJ1-4; a weak D match, TRBD1 (5 bases). V shed 1 base and J shed 7 bases, with 13 bases lying between them. The CDR3 is 15 residues long. Germline CDR1 is LGHNA and CDR2 is YSLEER. CDR3 DNA sequence: TGCGCCAGCAGCCAAGGGGGGTCGGTGCGTGAAAAACTGTTTTTT. Translation gives CASSQGGSVREKLFF.

The chain links TRBV7-3 to TRBJ1-1; D gene ambiguous. From germline, CDR1 is SGHTA and CDR2 FQGTGA. Trimming removed 5 bases from V and 5 bases from J, with 15 bases in between. This CDR3 has 14 amino acids. The CDR3 region is CASSPLIGNTEAFF. The CDR3 nucleotides are TGTGCCAGCAGCCCCTTAATAGGGAATACTGAAGCTTTCTTT.

The chain has TRBV4-1 and TRBJ1-5, with D possibly matching TRBD1 (5 bases). This CDR3 comprises 14 residues. Deletions cut 4 bases from V and 5 bases from J, with 12 bases between. CDR1 and CDR2 from the germline V gene are MGHRA and YSYEKL. Here the CDR3 reads CASSLGTHDQPQHF. As DNA, the CDR3 is TGCGCCAGCAGCCTCGGGACTCACGATCAGCCCCAGCATTTT.

The V and J genes are TRBV21-1 and TRBJ1-6. TRBV21-1 counts as a pseudogene. The CDR3 loop spans 15 amino acids. The CDR3 DNA reads as TGTGCCAGCAGCAAGGCATGGCCGGATAATTCACCCCTCCACTTT. Translating gives CASSKAWPDNSPLHF.

The chain recombines TRBV5-1 with TRBJ2-3; 7 nucleotides agree with TRBD2. The germline gives CDR1 SGHRS, CDR2 YFSETQ. CDR3 size: 15 residues. Trimming at V came to 7 bases and at J to 1 base, leaving 9 bases not matched to a gene. The CDR3 nucleotides are TGCGCCAGCCTTTGGGGGGACTACCGCACAGATACGCAGTATTTT. It is translated as CASLWGDYRTDTQYF.

The CDR3 DNA follows: TGTGCCGGTAGACCGGGACAGGGAACAGATACGCAGTATTTT. This translates into CAGRPGQGTDTQYF. The rearrangement joins TRBV18 to TRBJ2-3, with 9 bases fitting TRBD1. This CDR3 is 14 amino acids long. V gave up 11 bases and J gave up 3 bases; unmatched junction bases: 9. From germline, CDR1 is KGHSH and CDR2 LQKENI.

The rearrangement uses TRBV6-1 and TRBJ2-7, with unresolved D. Per germline, CDR1 MNHNS and CDR2 SASEGT. The CDR3 runs 11 residues. V dropped 4 bases and J dropped 5 bases, with 6 bases sitting between them. The CDR3: CASSVSDEQYF. CDR3 nucleotide sequence: TGTGCCAGCAGTGTCTCGGACGAGCAGTACTTC.

This clone appeared a few times. This chain joins TRBV5-6 and TRBJ1-2; D call uncertain. The CDR3 has 12 residues. Germline V gives CDR1 SGHDT, CDR2 YYEEEE. The V end was cut by 4 bases, the J end by 3 bases, with 7 bases between. The CDR3 sequence is CASSRSYYGYTF. DNA of the CDR3: TGTGCCAGCAGCCGTTCTTACTATGGCTACACCTTC.

This clone has a handful of counts. This sequence joins TRBV19 and TRBJ1-1, with D perhaps TRBD1 (6 bases). This CDR3 is built from 12 residues. CDR1 is LNHDA, CDR2 SQIVND, per germline (reference sequence). V was clipped by 9 bases and J by 5 bases, with 13 bases between them. This CDR3 reads CASRLGGTEAFF. CDR3 in DNA: TGTGCCAGCAGATTAGGGGGGACTGAAGCTTTCTTT.

The rearrangement joins TRBV2 to TRBJ2-3; TRBD2 is a possible D gene (6 bases). Trimming removed 4 bases from V and 0 bases from J, with 11 bases in between. Germline V lookup: CDR1 SNHLY, CDR2 FYNNEI. The CDR3 sequence is 15 residues long. CDR3 DNA: TGTGCCAGCAGTGGGAGGGATATAAGCACAGATACGCAGTATTTT. This codes for CASSGRDISTDTQYF.

The gene calls are TRBV5-1 and TRBJ2-7, with a possible D match to TRBD2 (5 bases). From germline, CDR1 is SGHRS and CDR2 YFSETQ. The CDR3 has 15 residues. The V end was cut by 4 bases, the J end by 6 bases, with 20 bases between. The CDR3 DNA sequence: TGCGCCAGCAGCGGAGGCACGGCGGGTGGAGCCGAGCAGTACTTC. Translation: CASSGGTAGGAEQYF. The full variable domain, in which reference TRBV5-1 and TRBJ2-7 provide the parts outside the CDR3, is KAGVTQTPRYLIKTRGQQVTLSCSPISGHRSVSWYQQTPGQGLQFLFEYFSETQRNKGNFPGRFSGRQFSNSRSEMNVSTLELGDSALYLCASSGGTAGGAEQYFGPGTRLTVT.

This chain uses TRBV27 with TRBJ1-2; 9 positions match TRBD1. The CDR3 extends over 15 amino acids. V was clipped by 5 bases and J by 2 bases; unmatched bases: 6. The V gene's germline CDR1 is MNHEY and CDR2 SMNVEV (reference sequence). CDR3: CASSPSGTGNYGYTF. CDR3 DNA sequence: TGTGCCAGCAGTCCCTCGGGGACAGGGAACTATGGCTACACCTTC.

The rearrangement joins TRBV19 to TRBJ1-5, with 11 nucleotides matching TRBD1. This CDR3 is built from 15 residues. J lost 2 bases, V lost 6 bases, and 3 bases had no gene match. CDR1 and CDR2 (germline): LNHDA, SQIVND (reference sequence). CDR3: CASSGQGAGNQPQHF. CDR3 DNA: TGTGCCAGTAGCGGACAGGGGGCAGGCAATCAGCCCCAGCATTTT.

This clone was observed a single time. The chain has TRBV2 and TRBJ2-7; 8 nucleotides line up with TRBD2. Trimming at V came to 1 base and at J to 2 bases, leaving 4 bases not matched to a gene. In germline, CDR1 is SNHLY, CDR2 FYNNEI. The CDR3 is made up of 15 amino acids. DNA of the CDR3: TGTGCCAGCAGTGAAGGCCTAGCGGGCGCCTACGAGCAGTACTTC. It translates to CASSEGLAGAYEQYF.

The chain has TRBV9 and TRBJ1-1; D is ambiguous. In germline, CDR1 is SGDLS, CDR2 YYNGEE. The CDR3 runs to 13 residues. The germline V and J ends were trimmed by 3 bases and 1 base, with 7 bases remaining between them. Here the CDR3 reads CASSEDPNTEAFF. DNA of the CDR3: TGTGCCAGCAGCGAGGACCCGAACACTGAAGCTTTCTTT.

The J gene is TRBJ1-1, the V gene TRBV29-1; no definite D call. Germline V gene sequence: CDR1 SQVTM, CDR2 ANQGSEA. Trimming shortened V by 4 bases and J by 5 bases, and 17 bases separated the two germline ends. The CDR3 consists of 14 residues. CDR3 bases: TGCAGCGTTGGTGATAGGCTGCGGCGGACTGAAGCTTTCTTT. Amino acids: CSVGDRLRRTEAFF.